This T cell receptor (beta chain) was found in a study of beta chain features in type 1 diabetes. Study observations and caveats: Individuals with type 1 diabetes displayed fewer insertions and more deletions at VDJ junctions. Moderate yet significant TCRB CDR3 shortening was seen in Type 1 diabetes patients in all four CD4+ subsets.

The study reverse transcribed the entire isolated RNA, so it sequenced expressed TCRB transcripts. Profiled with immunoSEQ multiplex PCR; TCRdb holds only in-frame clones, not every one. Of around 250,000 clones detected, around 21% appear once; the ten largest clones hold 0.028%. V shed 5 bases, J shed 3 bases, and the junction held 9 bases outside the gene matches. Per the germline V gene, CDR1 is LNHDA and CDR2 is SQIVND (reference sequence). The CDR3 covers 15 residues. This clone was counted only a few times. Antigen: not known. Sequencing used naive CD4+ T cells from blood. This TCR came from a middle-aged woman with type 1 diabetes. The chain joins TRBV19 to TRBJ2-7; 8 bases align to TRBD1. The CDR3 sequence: CASSEEGTGFYEQYF. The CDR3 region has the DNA TGTGCCAGTAGTGAAGAAGGGACAGGCTTCTACGAGCAGTACTTC. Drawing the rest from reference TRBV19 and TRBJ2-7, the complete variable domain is DGGITQSPKYLFRKEGQNVTLSCEQNLNHDAMYWYRQDPGQGLRLIYYSQIVNDFQKGDIAEGYSVSREKKESFPLTVTSAQKNPTAFYLCASSEEGTGFYEQYFGPGTRLTVT.